Sequencing of this T cell receptor (beta chain) was carried out in a study of cytomegalovirus exposure and HLA in healthy donors. In germline, CDR1 is SGHDN, CDR2 FVKESK. V gave up 4 bases and J gave up 4 bases; unmatched junction bases: 12. The CDR3 consists of 17 residues. Profiled with immunoSEQ multiplex PCR; TCRdb holds only in-frame clones, not every one. The sample records over 90,000 clones, about 95% being singletons. The TCR sequence derives from a woman younger than 30 in good health and CMV-seronegative. The chain employs TRBV14 and TRBJ1-4; 7 bases match TRBD1. The sequenced sample was PBMCs. CDR3 loop: CASSPIDNRGSNEKLFF. The CDR3 DNA follows: TGTGCCAGCAGCCCGATCGACAACAGGGGAAGTAATGAAAAACTGTTTTTT.